The T cell receptor beta chain described here comes from a study of blood T cell repertoires in COVID-19. The V gene's germline CDR1 is MNHEY and CDR2 SVGAGI. CDR3 length: 15 residues. The V end lost 5 bases, the J end lost 3 bases, and 14 bases lay between the germline ends. Method: immunoSEQ multiplex PCR; TCRdb's copy keeps in-frame clones and lacks some. Of nearly 350,000 clones listed, around 87% are singletons. This clone has a single count. The specimen sequenced was peripheral blood. The chain uses TRBV6-5 and TRBJ2-1, with a possible D match to TRBD2 (5 bases). The origin of this receptor is a woman aged 45-65 years with COVID-19, enrolled during active disease. The CDR3 loop reads CASSRVEDFYNEQFF. CDR3 DNA: TGTGCCAGCAGTCGGGTTGAGGACTTCTACAATGAGCAGTTCTTC.